Below, 5 T cell receptor beta chains from the same sample are listed, as sequenced in a study of blood T cell repertoires in COVID-19. Sequencing used immunoSEQ multiplex PCR; TCRdb keeps in-frame clones, though not all of them. The top ten clones hold roughly 4.7% of a sample with around 250,000 clones, around 83% of them seen once. What was sequenced was PBMCs or T cells enriched from blood (not recorded which). The receptors originated from a man in his forties who had been exposed to COVID-19.

The V and J genes are TRBV7-9 and TRBJ2-7; weak D call: TRBD2 (5 bases). V shed 3 bases and J shed 3 bases, with 12 bases lying between them. The CDR3 covers 14 residues. Germline loops: CDR1 SEHNR, CDR2 FQNEAQ (reference sequence). The CDR3 is CASSLGGPNYEQYF. The CDR3 bases are TGTGCCAGCAGCTTGGGCGGGCCGAACTACGAGCAGTACTTC.

The chain carries TRBV9 and TRBJ2-5; D is uncertain. The CDR3 runs 13 residues. Trimming took off 0 bases at V and 7 bases at J, with 10 bases between the two ends. CDR1 and CDR2 from the germline V gene are SGDLS and YYNGEE. The CDR3 reads CASSVGVPGTQYF. DNA for the CDR3: TGTGCCAGCAGCGTAGGTGTCCCGGGGACCCAGTACTTC.

This clone was observed a handful of times. In DNA, the CDR3 is TGTGCCAGCAGCAGAAACAGGGTGTCTGGGGCCAACGTCCTGACTTTC. Protein product: CASSRNRVSGANVLTF. The J gene is TRBJ2-6, the V gene TRBV7-9, with D maybe TRBD1 (6 bases). The V end was cut by 5 bases, the J end by 1 base, with 12 bases between. The germline V gene has CDR1 SEHNR and CDR2 FQNEAQ (reference sequence). The CDR3 contains 16 residues.

The chain couples TRBV6-5 to TRBJ2-5, with D tentatively TRBD2 (5 bases). The V gene's germline CDR1 is MNHEY and CDR2 SVGAGI. V lost 6 bases and J lost 2, with 7 bases in between. CDR3 length: 12 residues. The CDR3 DNA follows: TGTGCCAGCAGGAGGAGGCAAGAGACCCAGTACTTC. It specifies CASRRRQETQYF.

This clone was recorded only once. The chain combines TRBV30 with TRBJ2-5; 8 bases match TRBD2. V shed 0 bases and J 4 bases; nucleotides not matched to a gene: 10. Per the germline V gene, CDR1 is GTSNPN and CDR2 is SVGIG (reference sequence). This CDR3 is built from 16 residues. The CDR3 region is CAWSVSLRGGTETQYF. For the CDR3, the DNA is TGTGCCTGGAGTGTCTCCCTTCGGGGGGGTACAGAGACCCAGTACTTC.